These 19 T cell receptor beta chains came from one sample sequenced in a study of blood T cell repertoires in COVID-19. Measured with immunoSEQ multiplex PCR; TCRdb has only the in-frame clones, and not every one. The sample includes over 65,000 clones, approximately 88% seen only once; the top ten take roughly 1.2%. Sequencing was done on a sample of peripheral blood. These receptors all come from a woman aged 55-75 years with acute or convalescent COVID-19.

This chain connects TRBV5-4 to TRBJ1-2, with D possibly TRBD1 on 6 matching bases. Trimming took 4 bases from V and 3 from J, leaving 13 bases between them. The length of the CDR3 is 14 residues. The germline CDR1 and CDR2 sequences are SGHNT and YYREEE (reference sequence). The CDR3 here is CASSPQGQDYGYTF. The CDR3 bases are TGTGCCAGCAGCCCACAGGGCCAGGACTATGGCTACACCTTC.

This chain joins TRBV29-1 and TRBJ2-3, with 7 positions matching TRBD1. CDR1 SQVTM and CDR2 ANQGSEA come from the germline V gene. This CDR3 has 13 amino acids. After removal of 3 bases from V and 7 bases from J, the junction contained 7 bases not matched to a gene. CDR3 loop: CSVDREQGNTQYF. CDR3 bases: TGCAGCGTTGACCGGGAACAGGGGAATACGCAGTATTTT.

The genes are TRBV5-1 and TRBJ1-6; weak D call: TRBD1 (6 bases). V was shortened by 3 bases and J by 10 bases, with 17 bases between the two germline ends. CDR3 size: 15 residues. Germline V gives CDR1 SGHRS, CDR2 YFSETQ. CDR3 sequence (DNA): TGCGCCAGCAGCTACGACGGGGGGCTTGGATCACCCCTCCACTTT. Residues: CASSYDGGLGSPLHF.

This clone was detected only once. The rearrangement uses TRBV11-2 and TRBJ2-3, with D tentatively TRBD1 (6 bases). CDR1 is SGHAT and CDR2 is FQNNGV in the germline V gene. The CDR3 has 15 residues. Deletions cut 4 bases from V and 0 bases from J, with 11 bases between. CDR3 sequence: CASSSETGSTDTQYF. The CDR3, as DNA: TGTGCCAGCAGCTCGGAGACAGGCAGCACAGATACGCAGTATTTT.

This rearrangement joins TRBV10-3 to TRBJ1-2; D perhaps matches TRBD1 (6 bases). CDR1 and CDR2 (germline): ENHRY, SYGVKD. Trimming pared 11 bases from V and 0 bases from J, leaving 16 bases between. CDR3 length: 14 residues. The DNA of the CDR3 is TGTGCCTCACACCGGGACACCACTAACTATGGCTACACCTTC. Protein sequence: CASHRDTTNYGYTF.

This sequence joins TRBV3-1 (or the pseudogene TRBV3-2) and TRBJ1-1, with 9 nucleotides matching TRBD1. The V gene's germline CDR1 is LGHDT and CDR2 YNNKEL (reference sequence). The V and J ends lost 4 bases and 1 base, in that order; junction bases with no gene match: 10. This CDR3 has 17 amino acids. CDR3 sequence (DNA): TGTGCCAGCAGCCGCGGACAGGGGACGTCCCCGAACACTGAAGCTTTCTTT. It yields the protein CASSRGQGTSPNTEAFF.

The rearrangement uses TRBV10-3 and TRBJ1-2; D uncertain. The germline V and J ends were trimmed by 7 bases and 2 bases, with 14 bases remaining between them. This CDR3 comprises 14 residues. The V gene's germline CDR1 is ENHRY and CDR2 SYGVKD. CDR3 in DNA: TGTGCCATCACCAGGCTTTTCTCGAACTATGGCTACACCTTC. Translating gives CAITRLFSNYGYTF.

The chain uses TRBV7-7 and TRBJ1-3; 9 bases line up with TRBD1. The CDR3 covers 18 residues. Germline CDR1 and CDR2: SSHAT and FNYEAQ (reference sequence). J lost 0 bases, V lost 11 bases, and 17 bases had no gene match. CDR3 DNA: TGTGCCCCCCTACCGGGACAGGGCCCATCACACTCTGGAAACACCATATATTTT. It codes for CAPLPGQGPSHSGNTIYF. Together with reference TRBV7-7 and TRBJ1-3, the CDR3 gives the full variable domain: GAGVSQSPRYKVTKRGQDVTLRCDPISSHATLYWYQQALGQGPEFLTYFNYEAQPDKSGLPSDRFSAERPEGSISTLTIQRTEQRDSAMYRCAPLPGQGPSHSGNTIYFGEGSWLTVV.

This sequence joins TRBV15 and TRBJ2-2, with D perhaps matching TRBD2 (6 bases). The V gene's germline CDR1 is LNHNV and CDR2 YYDKDF (reference sequence). There are 14 residues in the CDR3. V lost 11 bases and J lost 0, with 13 bases in between. In DNA, the CDR3 is TGTGCCGCGGGGACGGACGCGAACACCGGGGAGCTGTTTTTT. As protein: CAAGTDANTGELFF.

Comments on this clone: Within the sample, other DNA sequences also encode this same CDR3. The CDR3 loop is CAWSVGQNQPQHF. The CDR3 bases are TGTGCCTGGAGTGTGGGACAGAATCAGCCCCAGCATTTT. The V call is TRBV30, the J call TRBJ1-5; 7 bases are a match to TRBD1. There are 13 residues in the CDR3. In germline, CDR1 is GTSNPN, CDR2 SVGIG (reference sequence). V shed 0 bases and J 4 bases; nucleotides not matched to a gene: 0. The full variable domain, rest sourced from reference TRBV30 and TRBJ1-5, is SQTIHQWPATLVQPVGSPLSLECTVEGTSNPNLYWYRQAAGRGLQLLFYSVGIGQISSEVPQNLSASRPQDRQFILSSKKLLLSDSGFYLCAWSVGQNQPQHFGDGTRLSIL.

The rearrangement joins TRBV19 to TRBJ2-6; a weak D match, TRBD2 (5 bases). Germline CDR1 and CDR2: LNHDA and SQIVND (reference sequence). The CDR3 has 18 amino acids. V was cut by 3 bases and J by 0 bases, with 15 bases left in between. Here the CDR3 DNA reads TGTGCCAGTAGTATCCGTGAGGGTAGCAGCTCTGGGGCCAACGTCCTGACTTTC. Its translation: CASSIREGSSSGANVLTF.

This clone was recorded once. This chain links TRBV11-1 with TRBJ2-2, with D perhaps matching TRBD2 (6 bases). The length of the CDR3 is 16 residues. Trimming took off 3 bases at V and 5 bases at J, with 16 bases between the two ends. CDR1 is SGHAT and CDR2 is FQDESV in the germline V gene (reference sequence). The CDR3 DNA reads as TGTGCCAGCAGCTTTGGAGGGACCCTACGGACCGGGGAGCTGTTTTTT. It translates to CASSFGGTLRTGELFF.

This clone was seen a single time. In DNA form, the CDR3 reads TGTGCCAGCAGCCGGACCGGGGAGCTGTTTTTT. It yields the protein CASSRTGELFF. The chain joins TRBV5-8 to TRBJ2-2; D gene unclear. V dropped 4 bases and J dropped 5 bases, with 3 bases sitting between them. This CDR3 region has 11 residues. The germline V gene has CDR1 SGHTS and CDR2 YDEGEE. The full variable domain, completed using reference TRBV5-8 and TRBJ2-2, is EAGVTQSPTHLIKTRGQQATLRCSPISGHTSVYWYQQALGLGLQFLLWYDEGEERNRGNFPPRFSGRQFPNYSSELNVNALELEDSALYLCASSRTGELFFGEGSRLTVL.

The CDR3 sequence is CASSLLGQAIFEQFF. CDR3 nucleotide sequence: TGTGCCAGCAGCTTGTTAGGACAGGCCATCTTTGAGCAGTTCTTC. The chain joins TRBV5-6 to TRBJ2-1, with 7 bases matching TRBD1. V was clipped by 1 base and J by 9 bases; unmatched bases: 10. CDR3 length: 15 amino acids. Germline CDR1 reads SGHDT; CDR2 reads YYEEEE.

This sequence joins TRBV7-2 and TRBJ1-1; D is undetermined. The CDR3 loop spans 15 amino acids. CDR1 is SGHTA, CDR2 FQGNSA, per germline. Trimming left V 6 bases short and J 0 bases short, with 14 bases between. Here the CDR3 reads CASRPTGSMNTEAFF. The CDR3 DNA reads as TGTGCCAGCAGACCAACGGGGAGCATGAACACTGAAGCTTTCTTT.

This clone has more than one count but fewer than ten. The J gene is TRBJ1-1, the V gene TRBV7-9; D possibly corresponds to TRBD1 (5 bases). V shed 4 bases and J shed 4 bases, with 13 bases lying between them. The CDR3 totals 14 residues. Germline V gene data show CDR1 as SEHNR and CDR2 as FQNEAQ (reference sequence). This chain's CDR3 is CASSSSGGTTEAFF. The CDR3 DNA reads as TGTGCCAGCAGCTCGAGTGGGGGGACCACTGAAGCTTTCTTT.

V is TRBV7-2 and J is TRBJ1-5; 7 bases line up with TRBD1. CDR3 length: 17 amino acids. In germline, CDR1 is SGHTA, CDR2 FQGNSA. V was pared by 5 bases and J by 0 bases, with 10 bases of the junction left unmatched. CDR3 sequence: CASSQTGNIYSNQPQHF. DNA of the CDR3: TGTGCCAGCAGCCAGACAGGGAATATATATAGCAATCAGCCCCAGCATTTT.

The chain is built from TRBV7-7 and TRBJ2-2; possibly TRBD2 for D (5 bases). Trimming took off 1 base at V and 2 bases at J, with 14 bases between the two ends. This CDR3 has 17 amino acids. Germline V gene sequence: CDR1 SSHAT, CDR2 FNYEAQ (reference sequence). CDR3: CASSLVPGGLNTGELFF. CDR3 in DNA: TGTGCCAGCAGCTTAGTACCTGGAGGTTTAAACACCGGGGAGCTGTTTTTT.

CDR3 amino acids: CASSVLASITDTQYF. The CDR3 bases are TGCGCCAGCAGTGTCCTAGCGTCTATCACAGATACGCAGTATTTT. The chain is built from TRBV10-1 and TRBJ2-3, with D possibly matching TRBD2 (6 bases). V gave up 4 bases and J gave up 2 bases, with 13 bases separating them. The CDR3 consists of 15 residues. In germline, CDR1 is WNHNN, CDR2 SYGVQD (reference sequence).